The rows below give T cell receptor beta chains drawn from one sample of a study of T cell repertoires in cytomegalovirus infection. In TCRdb, the reads were re-called with MiXCR into one record per CDR3 protein. There are around 180,000 distinct CDR3 sequences in the sample; about 21% occur only once, and 2.9% lies in the top ten. Sequenced input: PBMCs. The source of these receptors is a human donor in good health (CMV status not recorded). Some clones in this sample may be carry-over from other donors' samples. CDR3s include the opening cysteine and the closing phenylalanine or tryptophan. The D gene is left open where the match is weak. The listing skips clone size in some rows; elsewhere it reads once, few, many or a size class.

once	NA	TRBV19	TRBJ1-1	TGTGCCAGTAGTATAGTCGGACTCCAAGCGTACACTGAAGCTTTCTTT	CASSIVGLQAYTEAFF
once	NA	TRBV13	TRBJ2-1	TGTGCCAGCAGCTCCCAACAGGCGAACGGGGATGAGTTCTTC	CASSSQQANGDEFF
once	TRBD2	TRBV5-3	TRBJ2-1	TGTGCCAGCAGCTTCCGGACTAGAGGGAGGGTCGATGAGCAGTTCTTC	CASSFRTRGRVDEQFF
NA	TRBD1	TRBV7-8	TRBJ2-6	TGTGCCAGCAGCTTTGACGGCCGGGGGACAGGGGGCGCTGGGGCCAACGTCCTGACTTTC	CASSFDGRGTGGAGANVLTF
few	TRBD1	TRBV6-6	TRBJ2-5	TGTGCCAGCAGTTTCCAACTGAACGGACAGGGGCGAGGGGAGACCCAGTACTTC	CASSFQLNGQGRGETQYF
few	NA	TRBV19	TRBJ1-1	TGTGCCAGTAGTATGAGGGAGAACACTGAAGCTTTCTTT	CASSMRENTEAFF
NA	NA	TRBV20-1	TRBJ2-4	TGCAGTGCGGGGTCCCGAAACATTCAGTACTTC	CSAGSRNIQYF
NA	TRBD1	TRBV28	TRBJ2-7	TGTGCCAGCAGGGTCGGGACAGGGGCGCTCTACGAGCAGTACTTC	CASRVGTGALYEQYF
few	TRBD2	TRBV4-3	TRBJ2-3	TGCGCCAGCAGCCATACTAGCGGGAGTTCAGATACGCAGTATTTT	CASSHTSGSSDTQYF
NA	TRBD2	TRBV20-1	TRBJ2-7	TGCAGTGCTAGAGATCCGGGACTAGCGGCGGGCGAGCAGTACTTC	CSARDPGLAAGEQYF
NA	NA	TRBV29-1	TRBJ2-3	TGCAGCGCTGCGATAGGGGCAGATACGCAGTATTTT	CSAAIGADTQYF
many	TRBD2	TRBV6-2/TRBV6-3	TRBJ2-7	TGTGCCAGCAGGACTAGCGCCTACGAGCAGTACTTC	CASRTSAYEQYF
few	TRBD2	TRBV7-3	TRBJ2-1	TGTGCCAGCAGCTACCGACTAGCGGGAAACAATGAGCAGTTCTTC	CASSYRLAGNNEQFF
NA	NA	TRBV7-9	TRBJ2-1	TGTGCCAGCAACCGAGGAGGCAATGAGCAGTTCTTC	CASNRGGNEQFF
few	NA	TRBV7-8	TRBJ2-3	TGTGCCAGCAGCTCGGGGGCAACAGATACGCAGTATTTT	CASSSGATDTQYF
few	NA	TRBV12-5	TRBJ2-2	TGTGCTAGTGCCCAGGGGGGATACACCGGGGAGCTGTTTTTT	CASAQGGYTGELFF
NA	NA	TRBV20-1	TRBJ1-1	TGCAGTGCTAGACGGCCTACAGCGGGAGACACTGAAGCTTTCTTT	CSARRPTAGDTEAFF
many	TRBD1	TRBV7-2	TRBJ2-3	TGTGCCAGCAGCCAGGACAGGGGGAAAGATACGCAGTATTTT	CASSQDRGKDTQYF
few	NA	TRBV7-3	TRBJ1-1	TGTGCCAGCAGACAGACACGGAACACTGAAGCTTTCTTT	CASRQTRNTEAFF
NA	NA	TRBV20-1	TRBJ1-2	TGCAGTGCTAGAGCACCTCAGGGATGGAGTAACTATGGCTACACCTTC	CSARAPQGWSNYGYTF
once	TRBD1	TRBV7-9	TRBJ2-2	TGTGCCAGCAGCGCACAGGGGGCCGGGGAGCTGTTTTTT	CASSAQGAGELFF
few	NA	TRBV2	TRBJ2-3	TGTGCCAGCAGTGACCTTACTAGCACTGATACGCAGTATTTT	CASSDLTSTDTQYF
NA	TRBD1	TRBV12-3/TRBV12-4	TRBJ1-1	TGTGCCAGCAGCCAACGCGGACAGGGGATGAACACTGAAGCTTTCTTT	CASSQRGQGMNTEAFF